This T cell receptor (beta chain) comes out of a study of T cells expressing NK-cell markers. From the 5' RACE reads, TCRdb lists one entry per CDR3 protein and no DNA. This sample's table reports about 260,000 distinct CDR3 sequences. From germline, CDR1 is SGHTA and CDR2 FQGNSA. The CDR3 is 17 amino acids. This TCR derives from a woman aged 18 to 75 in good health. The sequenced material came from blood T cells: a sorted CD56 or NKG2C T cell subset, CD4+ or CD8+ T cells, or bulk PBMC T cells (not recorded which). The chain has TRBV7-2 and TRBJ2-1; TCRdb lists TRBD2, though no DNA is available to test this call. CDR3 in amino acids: CASSLAHGGAPYNEQFF.